This T cell receptor (beta chain) was captured by sequencing in a study of post-analysis software for immune sequencing data. Whole-study context: Secondary progressive, relapsing-remitting and progressive-relapsing multiple sclerosis were among the included disease courses.

Study-wide points: Samples sharing a preparation batch grouped tightly together when assessed by F measure. Versus controls, multiple sclerosis patients showed significantly lower diversity (normalized Chao1).

This clonotype has only a few counts. What it recognizes is unknown. Prepared libraries of TCR beta cDNA carried unique molecular identifiers. The T cell input of roughly 0.95 to 11 million gave about half a million cDNA molecules. TCRdb itself ran the PCR reads through MiXCR, one entry per CDR3 protein. The sample has fewer than 850,000 distinct CDR3 sequences; just under 30% are singletons. The origin of this receptor is a girl aged 10 to 17 with multiple sclerosis. The sample comprised blood.

DNA of the CDR3: TGTGCCAGCAGCCAAGGACCGACACCGGCAGATACGCAGTATTTT. It encodes CASSQGPTPADTQYF. The gene calls are TRBV3-1 and TRBJ2-3; D ambiguous. Germline V gives CDR1 LGHDT, CDR2 YNNKEL (reference sequence). The CDR3 contains 15 residues. V was trimmed by 1 base and J by 4 bases, leaving 12 bases between them.